These 19 T cell receptor beta chains originate from one sample sequenced in a study of cytomegalovirus exposure and HLA in healthy donors. The PCR had 60 Vbeta and 13 Jbeta primers. The repertoire was sequenced with immunoSEQ multiplex PCR; TCRdb's copy has only in-frame clones and lacks some. The sample consists of 95,000 to 150,000 clones, 70% to 80% of them appearing once. The sequencing sample was made of PBMCs. All receptors derive from a middle-aged woman in good health and CMV-seropositive.

The chain combines TRBV7-8 with TRBJ2-7; the D gene is possibly TRBD1 (6 bases). The CDR3 sequence is 13 residues long. Trimming cost V 4 bases and J 5 bases, with 12 bases left between them. CDR1 SGHVS and CDR2 FQNEAQ come from the germline V gene. CDR3: CASSSGTTHEQYF. In DNA, the CDR3 is TGTGCCAGCAGCTCCGGGACAACCCACGAGCAGTACTTC.

CDR3 DNA sequence: TGTGCCAGCAGCTTGGGGACAGGGGGCCGGAACACTGAAGCTTTCTTT. This translates into CASSLGTGGRNTEAFF. This chain connects TRBV7-6 to TRBJ1-1, with 12 bases matching TRBD1. CDR1 is SGHVS, CDR2 FNYEAQ, per germline. CDR3 length equals 16 residues. Unmatched junction bases numbered 3, after V lost 3 bases and J lost 1 base.

In this sample, this clone turned up once. The V call is TRBV6-6, the J call TRBJ1-1; D is ambiguous. CDR1 and CDR2 from the germline V gene are MNHNY and SVGAGI (reference sequence). Trimming cost V 3 bases and J 7 bases, with 9 bases left between them. This CDR3 is built from 12 residues. The CDR3 protein is CASSYRHSEAFF. The CDR3 nucleotides read TGTGCCAGCAGTTATCGGCACAGTGAAGCTTTCTTT.

With respect to this clone: The junction does not match germline at one end; this may be a read error. The gene calls are TRBV7-2 and TRBJ2-1, with TRBD2 matching over 10 bases. Germline V gene data show CDR1 as SGHTA and CDR2 as FQGNSA. CDR3 length equals 18 residues. CDR3 DNA: TGTGCCATTCCCGCGCTAGCGGGAGACCATTTGGGGTACAATGGGCAGTTCTTC. This gives the protein CAIPALAGDHLGYNGQFF.

The V gene is TRBV5-1, the J gene TRBJ1-3; tentative D call: TRBD1 (6 bases). Trimming took 2 bases from V and 5 from J, leaving 23 bases between them. The CDR3 has 18 amino acids. From germline, CDR1 is SGHRS and CDR2 YFSETQ. Here the CDR3 reads CASSLTRQAVSNRNTIYF. The CDR3 bases are TGCGCCAGCAGCTTAACCAGACAGGCCGTTTCCAATAGAAACACCATATATTTT. Variable domain in full (rest from reference TRBV5-1 and TRBJ1-3): KAGVTQTPRYLIKTRGQQVTLSCSPISGHRSVSWYQQTPGQGLQFLFEYFSETQRNKGNFPGRFSGRQFSNSRSEMNVSTLELGDSALYLCASSLTRQAVSNRNTIYFGEGSWLTVV.

The chain is built from TRBV6-5 and TRBJ2-3; D remains unclear. The V gene's germline CDR1 is MNHEY and CDR2 SVGAGI. The CDR3 runs to 12 residues. V was trimmed by 6 bases and J by 6 bases, leaving 10 bases between them. The CDR3 is CASSIREDTQYF. The CDR3 DNA follows: TGTGCCAGCAGCATTAGAGAGGATACGCAGTATTTT.

The chain links TRBV6-1 to TRBJ1-3; no reliable D call. Trimming removed 5 bases at V and 8 bases at J, with 13 bases between. Germline V lookup: CDR1 MNHNS, CDR2 SASEGT. CDR3 length equals 13 residues. The CDR3 loop is CASSYLIGDTIYF. The CDR3 nucleotides are TGTGCCAGCAGTTATTTGATCGGGGACACCATATATTTT.

The J gene is TRBJ2-7, the V gene TRBV5-1, with 11 positions matching TRBD2. In germline, CDR1 is SGHRS, CDR2 YFSETQ. This CDR3 comprises 14 residues. J was trimmed by 3 bases and V by 4 bases; bases with no gene match: 3. In DNA form, the CDR3 reads TGCGCCAGCAGCCCAACTAGCGGGGGCTACGAGCAGTACTTC. Residues: CASSPTSGGYEQYF.

The rearrangement links TRBV4-1 to TRBJ2-5; tentative D call: TRBD2 (5 bases). The CDR3 has 14 residues. The V gene lost 0 bases and the J gene lost 5 bases, with 10 bases spanning the gap. In germline, CDR1 is MGHRA, CDR2 YSYEKL. The CDR3 coding sequence is TGCGCCAGCAGCCAAGAAAGGGTAGCGGAGACCCAGTACTTC. Translating gives CASSQERVAETQYF.

This clone has only one observation. The V and J genes are TRBV7-8 and TRBJ2-7; weak D call: TRBD2 (6 bases). The CDR3 is 12 amino acids. CDR1 and CDR2 (germline): SGHVS, FQNEAQ. V was shortened by 4 bases and J by 7 bases, with 11 bases between the two germline ends. The CDR3 protein is CASSSGTGEQYF. The CDR3 region has the DNA TGTGCCAGCAGCTCGGGGACTGGGGAGCAGTACTTC.

The chain employs TRBV19 and TRBJ1-2, with D hard to call. CDR1 LNHDA and CDR2 SQIVND come from the germline V gene (reference sequence). The CDR3 is 13 residues long. The ends were cut back, 4 bases at V and 2 bases at J, with 8 bases in the middle. The CDR3 spells CASSTRNNYGYTF. CDR3 coding DNA: TGTGCCAGTAGTACGCGGAACAACTATGGCTACACCTTC.

This chain links TRBV7-9 with TRBJ1-1; D call uncertain. The CDR3 length is 14 residues. Trimming took 7 bases from V and 1 from J, leaving 13 bases between them. The V gene's germline CDR1 is SEHNR and CDR2 FQNEAQ (reference sequence). The CDR3 nucleotides are TGTGCCAGCACCCAACAAGCGGAGAACACTGAAGCTTTCTTT. It codes for CASTQQAENTEAFF.

The V gene is TRBV18, the J gene TRBJ1-5; 9 nucleotides align to TRBD1. The junction had 4 bases not matched to a gene; V was cut back by 5 bases and J by 5 bases. Germline CDR1 KGHSH, CDR2 LQKENI. The CDR3 covers 14 residues. Written as DNA, the CDR3 is TGTGCCAGCTCAGGGACAGGGCAAGATCAGCCCCAGCATTTT. Its protein product is CASSGTGQDQPQHF.

The chain links TRBV4-2 to TRBJ2-6; 7 bases match TRBD2. CDR3 length: 17 residues. From germline, CDR1 is LGHNA and CDR2 YNFKEQ. Unmatched junction bases numbered 8, after V lost 3 bases and J lost 3 bases. The CDR3 sequence is CASSHPPRGVGANVLTF. For the CDR3, the DNA is TGTGCCAGCAGCCACCCACCTCGGGGGGTTGGGGCCAACGTCCTGACTTTC.

This clone has a handful of counts. The chain is built from TRBV9 and TRBJ2-7, with D possibly being TRBD2 (6 bases). This CDR3 comprises 14 residues. Deletions cut 2 bases from V and 5 bases from J, with 14 bases between. Germline CDR1 and CDR2: SGDLS and YYNGEE. The CDR3 region has the DNA TGTGCCAGCAGCGTTTCGGGGACTTGGGACGAGCAGTACTTC. This codes for CASSVSGTWDEQYF.

J is TRBJ2-7 and V is TRBV7-2, with TRBD2 matching over 11 bases. The V gene's germline CDR1 is SGHTA and CDR2 FQGNSA. There are 15 residues in the CDR3. Germline trimming cut 3 bases from V and 4 bases from J; bases unmatched to any gene: 5. The CDR3 region is CASSFTSGSVYEQYF. The CDR3 region has the DNA TGTGCCAGCAGCTTCACTAGCGGGAGCGTATACGAGCAGTACTTC.

The gene calls are TRBV14 and TRBJ1-2, with D hard to call. Germline V gives CDR1 SGHDN, CDR2 FVKESK. V lost 2 bases, J lost 1 base, and 5 bases lay in between. CDR3 length: 13 residues. The chain's CDR3 is CASSQNINYGYTF. CDR3 bases: TGTGCCAGCAGCCAAAATATTAACTATGGCTACACCTTC.

This chain connects TRBV25-1 to TRBJ1-3, with 12 bases lining up with TRBD1. CDR3 length: 13 amino acids. V was pared by 7 bases and J by 8 bases, with 3 bases of the junction left unmatched. The V gene's germline CDR1 is MGHDK and CDR2 SYGVNS. DNA of the CDR3: TGTGCCAGCAAGGGACAGGGGGCAGACACCATATATTTT. Protein product: CASKGQGADTIYF.

The chain couples TRBV14 to TRBJ2-5; D may be TRBD2 (5 bases). This CDR3 is built from 16 residues. The V and J ends lost 0 bases and 7 bases respectively, with 18 bases between them. CDR1 and CDR2 (germline): SGHDN, FVKESK. CDR3 DNA sequence: TGTGCCAGCAGCCAAGAATTGGGGAGCAACGGACGGACCCAGTACTTC. Its protein is CASSQELGSNGRTQYF.